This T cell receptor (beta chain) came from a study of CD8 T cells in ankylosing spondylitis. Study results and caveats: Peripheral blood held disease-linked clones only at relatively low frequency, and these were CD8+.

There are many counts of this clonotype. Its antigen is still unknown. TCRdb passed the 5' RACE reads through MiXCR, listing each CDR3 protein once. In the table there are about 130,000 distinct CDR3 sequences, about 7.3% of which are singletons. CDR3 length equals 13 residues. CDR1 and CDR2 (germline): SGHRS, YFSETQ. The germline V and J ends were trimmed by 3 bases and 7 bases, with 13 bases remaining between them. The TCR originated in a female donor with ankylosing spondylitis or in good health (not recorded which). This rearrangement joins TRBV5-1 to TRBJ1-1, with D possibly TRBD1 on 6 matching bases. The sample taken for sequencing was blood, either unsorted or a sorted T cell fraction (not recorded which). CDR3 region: CASSSLRQDEAFF. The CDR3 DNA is TGCGCCAGCAGCTCCCTACGACAGGATGAAGCTTTCTTT.